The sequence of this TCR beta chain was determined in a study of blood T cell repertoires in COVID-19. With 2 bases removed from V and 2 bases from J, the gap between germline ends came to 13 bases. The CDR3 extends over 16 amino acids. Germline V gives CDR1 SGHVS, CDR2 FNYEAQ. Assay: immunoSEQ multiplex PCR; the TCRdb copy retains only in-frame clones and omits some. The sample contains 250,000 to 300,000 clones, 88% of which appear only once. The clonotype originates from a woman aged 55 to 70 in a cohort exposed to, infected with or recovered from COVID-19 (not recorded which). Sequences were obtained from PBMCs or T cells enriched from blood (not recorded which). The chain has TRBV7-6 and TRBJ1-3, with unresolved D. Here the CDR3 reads CASSLQPVGTGNTIYF. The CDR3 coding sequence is TGTGCCAGCAGCTTACAACCCGTGGGCACTGGAAACACCATATATTTT.